A selection of T cell receptor beta chains follows, all from one sample in a study of T cells after yellow fever vaccination. Using its own MiXCR run on the 5' RACE reads, TCRdb lists one record per CDR3 protein. The data contain 300,000 to 350,000 distinct CDR3 sequences, approximately 11% of them seen just once; the ten biggest clones take up about 3%. This specimen was CD4+ T cells sorted from PBMCs, taken 45 days after the yellow fever booster vaccination. These receptors came from a young man who received the YFV17D yellow fever vaccine. Both conserved end residues are part of each CDR3. A D gene is named only where the DNA matches it firmly. Clone size, where shown, is once, few, many, or a class for clones that have expanded.

>TRBJ2-2|.|18|few|TRBV3-1
TGTGCCAGCAGCCAAGAAGGCCGGGTAGCCCTATCCACCGGGGAGCTGTTTTTT
CASSQEGRVALSTGELFF
>TRBJ2-1|.|13|many|TRBV5-6
TGTGCCAGCAGTCTGGGGGTAGACAATGAGCAGTTCTTC
CASSLGVDNEQFF
>TRBJ2-2|.|11|few|TRBV25-1
TGTGCCTACTTAGCCACCGGGGAGCTGTTTTTT
CAYLATGELFF
>TRBJ2-5|.|17|.|TRBV21-1
TGTGCCAGCAGTTCCACTTCCCGGGACAGGGGGCAAGAGACCCAGTACTTC
CASSSTSRDRGQETQYF
>TRBJ1-4|.|16|few|TRBV18
TGTGCCAGCTCACCACAACTAATCGGGGACGGTGAAAAACTGTTTTTT
CASSPQLIGDGEKLFF
>TRBJ2-3|TRBD2|16|.|TRBV7-2
TGTGCCAGCAGCTTAATCGCTAGCGGGGGGGCAAATACGCAGTATTTT
CASSLIASGGANTQYF
>TRBJ2-7|.|13|.|TRBV6-2/TRBV6-3
TGTGCCAGCACCTACCAGAGTTCTAACAAGCAGTACTTC
CASTYQSSNKQYF
>TRBJ1-3|.|16|.|TRBV18
TGTGCCAGCTCAAAGGGGGTAACCATCTCTGGAAACACCATATATTTT
CASSKGVTISGNTIYF
>TRBJ1-4|.|14|many|TRBV5-1
TGCGCCAGCAGCGACAGTCTTTTTAATGAAAAACTGTTTTTT
CASSDSLFNEKLFF
>TRBJ1-1|.|12|many|TRBV29-1
TGCAGCGTCGGGGGGTGGAACACTGAAGCTTTCTTT
CSVGGWNTEAFF
>TRBJ2-7|.|12|few|TRBV27
TGTGCCAGCGGATCTTCCCTCCACGAGCAGTACTTC
CASGSSLHEQYF
>TRBJ1-2|TRBD1|15|few|TRBV4-3
TGCGCCAGCAGCCAAGAAGGGACAGGGGGAGATGGCTACACCTTC
CASSQEGTGGDGYTF
>TRBJ2-1|TRBD1|14|.|TRBV5-1
TGCGCCAGCAGCTCCCAGACAGGGGGGGATGAGCAGTTCTTC
CASSSQTGGDEQFF
>TRBJ1-2|.|14|.|TRBV7-2
TGTGCCAGCAGCTTAGCGGCGGTGGGCTATGGCTACACCTTC
CASSLAAVGYGYTF
>TRBJ1-5|.|12|many|TRBV29-1
TGCAGCGTTTTAGTAGGCAATCAGCCCCAGCATTTT
CSVLVGNQPQHF
>TRBJ2-5|.|17|.|TRBV6-6
TGTGCCAGCAGCCCCCGTCTACGGGGGCCTTTCCAAGAGACCCAGTACTTC
CASSPRLRGPFQETQYF
>TRBJ2-1|.|14|many|TRBV7-2
TGTGCCAGCAGCTTAAGTCAGGTACACAATGAGCAGTTCTTC
CASSLSQVHNEQFF
>TRBJ2-2|.|15|.|TRBV2
TGTGCCAGCCGCGCAAGCACTCAGAACACCGGGGAGCTGTTTTTT
CASRASTQNTGELFF
>TRBJ1-2|TRBD1|13|.|TRBV7-9
TGTGCCAGCAGCGTGGACAGGGGTAGTGGCTACACCTTC
CASSVDRGSGYTF
>TRBJ1-1|.|13|few|TRBV10-3
TGTGCCATCAGGATACAGGGGAACACTGAAGCTTTCTTT
CAIRIQGNTEAFF
>TRBJ2-3|TRBD2|16|.|TRBV7-2
TGTGCCAGCAGCACCCGGGGGGTGGCTGGCACAGATACGCAGTATTTT
CASSTRGVAGTDTQYF
>TRBJ1-3|.|14|few|TRBV5-1
TGCGCCAGCAGCCAGGACACGGGAGGAAACACCATATATTTT
CASSQDTGGNTIYF